The 26 T cell receptor beta chains below were found in one sample sequenced in a study of identifying expanded T cells in peripheral blood (dated 2019 in TCRdb). The method was the immunoSEQ multiplex PCR assay. The immuneACCESS repertoire file appears here via TCRdb, limited to in-frame rearrangements. These files lack a portion of the clones; in checked studies, under half of the deficit traces to unresolved V genes, and the cause of the others is not known. The sample table contains 65,000 to 95,000 clones; only one count was recorded for 84% of them. Together, the top ten hold around a fifth of the sample. The sample comprised blood. The receptors were gathered from a person aged 18 to 70 in good health.

The gene calls are TRBV2 and TRBJ1-3; 10 bases align to TRBD1. Germline loops: CDR1 SNHLY, CDR2 FYNNEI. After removal of 4 bases from V and 7 bases from J, the junction contained 10 bases not matched to a gene. CDR3 length: 16 residues. As DNA, the CDR3 is TGTGCCAGCAGTGGGTTCCAGGGACAGGGGCCGAACACCATATATTTT. Protein: CASSGFQGQGPNTIYF.

The chain carries TRBV29-1 and TRBJ1-1; D is unclear. The germline V gene has CDR1 SQVTM and CDR2 ANQGSEA. Trimming took 6 bases from V and 9 from J, leaving 23 bases between them. This CDR3 region has 14 residues. This CDR3 reads CSVRRYRVASKAFF. The CDR3, as DNA: TGCAGCGTAAGACGTTATAGGGTAGCATCGAAAGCTTTCTTT. The full variable domain, completed using reference TRBV29-1 and TRBJ1-1, is SAVISQKPSRDICQRGTSLTIQCQVDSQVTMMFWYRQQPGQSLTLIATANQGSEATYESGFVIDKFPISRPNLTFSTLTVSNMSPEDSSIYLCSVRRYRVASKAFFGQGTRLTVV.

The chain links TRBV7-9 to TRBJ1-1; 7 bases map to TRBD1. J lost 0 bases, V lost 0 bases, and 1 base had no gene match. The CDR3 spans 15 residues. Germline lookup yields CDR1 SEHNR and CDR2 FQNEAQ (reference sequence). The CDR3 sequence is CASSLAGTVNTEAFF. The CDR3 region has the DNA TGTGCCAGCAGCTTAGCGGGGACAGTGAACACTGAAGCTTTCTTT.

The J gene is TRBJ1-2, the V gene TRBV30; 7 bases align to TRBD1. The CDR3 covers 13 residues. Per the germline V gene, CDR1 is GTSNPN and CDR2 is SVGIG (reference sequence). J lost 7 bases, V lost 3 bases, and 8 bases had no gene match. The CDR3 reads CAWSAQTGSGYTF. In DNA form, the CDR3 reads TGTGCCTGGAGCGCACAGACAGGGAGTGGCTACACCTTC. The full variable domain, completed using reference TRBV30 and TRBJ1-2, is SQTIHQWPATLVQPVGSPLSLECTVEGTSNPNLYWYRQAAGRGLQLLFYSVGIGQISSEVPQNLSASRPQDRQFILSSKKLLLSDSGFYLCAWSAQTGSGYTFGSGTRLTVV.

The chain recombines TRBV5-6 with TRBJ2-1; 12 bases are shared with TRBD2. This CDR3 has 19 residues. CDR1 is SGHDT and CDR2 is YYEEEE in the germline V gene. V lost 1 base to trimming and J lost 0 bases; unmatched junction nucleotides: 8. The CDR3 reads CASSLLLAGGSSSYNEQFF. CDR3 coding DNA: TGTGCCAGCAGCTTGTTACTAGCGGGAGGCTCGAGCTCCTACAATGAGCAGTTCTTC.

The gene calls are TRBV28 and TRBJ2-7; 7 bases map to TRBD1. The CDR3 spans 15 residues. CDR1 and CDR2 from the germline V gene are MDHEN and SYDVKM. The J segment lost 1 base and the V segment lost 5 bases, leaving 8 bases of the junction unmatched. The chain's CDR3 is CASSVRGRLSYEQYF. CDR3 sequence (DNA): TGTGCCAGCAGTGTAAGGGGGCGTCTTTCCTACGAGCAGTACTTC.

This clone was observed a single time. The V call is TRBV4-3, the J call TRBJ1-2; D not certain. The CDR3 runs to 17 residues. V shed 0 bases and J shed 6 bases, with 20 bases lying between them. CDR1 is LGHNA, CDR2 YSLEER, per germline. The CDR3 is CASSQESLVGIRDGYTF. CDR3 nucleotides: TGCGCCAGCAGCCAAGAGTCCTTAGTCGGGATTCGGGATGGCTACACCTTC.

In its sample, this clone was seen a few times. The chain links TRBV9 to TRBJ2-7, with 8 bases aligning to TRBD1. J lost 2 bases, V lost 0 bases, and 7 bases had no gene match. Germline V gives CDR1 SGDLS, CDR2 YYNGEE. The CDR3 extends over 16 amino acids. CDR3 DNA: TGTGCCAGCAGCGTAGGGACAGGGTTTTTGGCCTACGAGCAGTACTTC. It is translated as CASSVGTGFLAYEQYF.

This clone came up a few times. The genes are TRBV28 and TRBJ2-7; possibly TRBD1 for D (5 bases). V was cut by 4 bases and J by 1 base, with 26 bases left in between. This CDR3 has 19 amino acids. Germline V lookup: CDR1 MDHEN, CDR2 SYDVKM. CDR3 sequence reads: CASSSGRTYLGPRSYEQYF. The CDR3 coding sequence is TGTGCCAGCAGTTCGGGTCGGACATATCTCGGCCCTAGGTCCTACGAGCAGTACTTC. Full variable domain (outside the CDR3, taken from reference TRBV28 and TRBJ2-7): DVKVTQSSRYLVKRTGEKVFLECVQDMDHENMFWYRQDPGLGLRLIYFSYDVKMKEKGDIPEGYSVSREKKERFSLILESASTNQTSMYLCASSSGRTYLGPRSYEQYFGPGTRLTVT.

In nucleotides, the CDR3 is TGTGCCAGCAGCCCCCCTCGACGGGGTAGCCAAGAGACCCAGTACTTC. Its translation: CASSPPRRGSQETQYF. The gene calls are TRBV28 and TRBJ2-5; D perhaps matches TRBD2 (5 bases). The germline gives CDR1 MDHEN, CDR2 SYDVKM. The CDR3 covers 16 residues. V was clipped by 6 bases and J by 1 base, with 18 bases between them.

The rearrangement uses TRBV20-1 and TRBJ1-1; D is unresolved. Germline CDR1 and CDR2: DFQATT and SNEGSKA (reference sequence). The CDR3 extends over 8 amino acids. V dropped 8 bases and J dropped 7 bases, with 5 bases sitting between them. The CDR3 DNA reads as TGCAGTAGCCTTGAAGCTTTCTTT. Translation gives CSSLEAFF.

The V gene is TRBV7-8, the J gene TRBJ2-7, with TRBD1 identical over 7 bases. V lost 5 bases to trimming and J lost 2 bases; unmatched junction nucleotides: 6. CDR1 is SGHVS and CDR2 is FQNEAQ in the germline V gene. The CDR3 is made up of 14 amino acids. The CDR3 reads CASSVGTATYEQYF. For the CDR3, the DNA is TGTGCCAGCAGCGTAGGGACAGCAACCTACGAGCAGTACTTC.

The V call is TRBV7-8, the J call TRBJ1-2; possibly TRBD1 for D (5 bases). The germline CDR1 and CDR2 sequences are SGHVS and FQNEAQ. The CDR3 runs 13 residues. Trimming removed 0 bases at V and 3 bases at J, with 5 bases between. This CDR3 reads CASSLARDYGYTF. The CDR3 DNA reads as TGTGCCAGCAGCTTAGCCAGGGACTATGGCTACACCTTC.

The rearrangement links TRBV11-3 to TRBJ2-7, with D possibly TRBD2 on 6 matching bases. This CDR3 is 12 amino acids long. V was trimmed by 3 bases and J by 6 bases, leaving 9 bases between them. Germline V gene data show CDR1 as SGHNT and CDR2 as YENEEA. CDR3 residues: CASSLGLGEQYF. CDR3 coding DNA: TGTGCCAGCAGCTTGGGACTCGGCGAGCAGTACTTC.

The chain links TRBV4-2 to TRBJ1-1, with D possibly being TRBD1 (5 bases). The germline CDR1 and CDR2 sequences are LGHNA and YNFKEQ. The CDR3 runs to 15 residues. The V gene lost 0 bases and the J gene lost 0 bases, with 8 bases spanning the gap. The CDR3 nucleotides are TGTGCCAGCAGCCAAGATGGGACGTTGAACACTGAAGCTTTCTTT. This codes for CASSQDGTLNTEAFF.

The chain combines TRBV5-1 with TRBJ2-7; tentatively, D is TRBD2 (5 bases). The ends were cut back, 0 bases at V and 7 bases at J, with 14 bases in the middle. The CDR3 totals 14 residues. Per germline, CDR1 SGHRS and CDR2 YFSETQ. The CDR3, as DNA: TGCGCCAGCAGCTTGGAGACTACAACGAGGGAGCAGTACTTC. Translation: CASSLETTTREQYF.

This clone has just a few counts. The sample carries other DNA sequences with the same CDR3. The chain uses TRBV28 and TRBJ2-7; 7 bases align to TRBD1. The V gene end was trimmed by 5 bases and the J gene end by 4 bases; junction bases not matched to a gene: 8. This CDR3 contains 14 residues. CDR1 and CDR2 (germline): MDHEN, SYDVKM. CDR3 sequence: CASSAGTVPYEQYF. The CDR3 DNA reads as TGTGCCAGCAGTGCCGGGACAGTGCCGTACGAGCAGTACTTC. Full variable domain (rest looked up from reference TRBV28 and TRBJ2-7): DVKVTQSSRYLVKRTGEKVFLECVQDMDHENMFWYRQDPGLGLRLIYFSYDVKMKEKGDIPEGYSVSREKKERFSLILESASTNQTSMYLCASSAGTVPYEQYFGPGTRLTVT.

The genes are TRBV7-2 and TRBJ2-2, with 12 bases matching TRBD2. The CDR3 totals 17 residues. In germline, CDR1 is SGHTA, CDR2 FQGNSA. V gave up 4 bases and J gave up 8 bases; unmatched junction bases: 11. This chain's CDR3 is CASSWGLAGLGVGELFF. CDR3 nucleotides: TGTGCCAGCAGCTGGGGACTAGCGGGCCTAGGTGTAGGGGAGCTGTTTTTT.

This chain uses TRBV5-1 with TRBJ2-1; D may be TRBD1 or TRBD2 (7 bases each). The CDR3 covers 15 residues. V gave up 0 bases and J gave up 9 bases, with 16 bases separating them. Germline V gives CDR1 SGHRS, CDR2 YFSETQ. The CDR3 loop reads CASSLDDREGSEQFF. CDR3 coding DNA: TGCGCCAGCAGCTTGGATGACAGGGAGGGCAGTGAGCAGTTCTTC.

This chain uses TRBV18 with TRBJ2-2, with TRBD1 matching over 7 bases. Germline CDR1 KGHSH, CDR2 LQKENI. CDR3 length: 15 amino acids. V gave up 6 bases and J gave up 4 bases; unmatched junction bases: 8. The CDR3 DNA is TGTGCCAGCTCCAGTAGTCCAGGGGGCACCGGGGAGCTGTTTTTT. It encodes CASSSSPGGTGELFF.

J is TRBJ2-7 and V is TRBV30, with no clear D. The V gene lost 2 bases and the J gene lost 2 bases, with 4 bases spanning the gap. CDR3 length: 11 residues. Germline CDR1 reads GTSNPN; CDR2 reads SVGIG (reference sequence). The CDR3 loop is CAWSQAYEQYF. The CDR3 nucleotides read TGTGCCTGGAGTCAGGCCTACGAGCAGTACTTC.

With respect to this clone: Within the sample, other DNA sequences also encode this same CDR3. The chain employs TRBV18 and TRBJ2-5; a possible D gene is TRBD2 (5 bases). Trimming took 3 bases from V and 3 from J, leaving 5 bases between them. The V gene's germline CDR1 is KGHSH and CDR2 LQKENI. The CDR3 has 12 amino acids. The CDR3 region is CASSPREETQYF. Written as DNA, the CDR3 is TGTGCCAGCTCACCGCGGGAAGAGACCCAGTACTTC.

This clone has just one count. This chain links TRBV4-1 with TRBJ2-5, with 7 nucleotides matching TRBD2. V lost 1 base and J lost 4; bases outside the gene matches: 9. Germline assignment: CDR1 MGHRA and CDR2 YSYEKL. The CDR3 covers 16 residues. The CDR3 sequence: CASSQGYGGSGETQYF. The CDR3 nucleotides are TGCGCCAGCAGCCAAGGTTACGGCGGGAGCGGAGAGACCCAGTACTTC.

This sequence joins TRBV28 and TRBJ1-2, with D possibly TRBD1 on 5 matching bases. The CDR3 totals 13 residues. With 8 bases removed from V and 4 bases from J, the gap between germline ends came to 14 bases. Germline assignment: CDR1 MDHEN and CDR2 SYDVKM. The CDR3 protein is CASGGGGRYGYTF. The CDR3, as DNA: TGTGCCAGCGGCGGGGGAGGCCGCTATGGCTACACCTTC.

The rearrangement links TRBV10-3 to TRBJ1-3; D remains unclear. V was clipped by 0 bases and J by 0 bases, with 12 bases between them. Germline V gives CDR1 ENHRY, CDR2 SYGVKD. CDR3 length equals 17 residues. This chain's CDR3 is CAISESDGRISGNTIYF. In nucleotides, the CDR3 is TGTGCCATCAGTGAGTCCGACGGGAGGATCTCTGGAAACACCATATATTTT.

The V and J genes are TRBV28 and TRBJ2-5, with 8 bases lining up with TRBD1. Germline assignment: CDR1 MDHEN and CDR2 SYDVKM. The ends lost 4 bases at V and 2 bases at J; junction bases unmatched: 9. The CDR3 is 16 amino acids. CDR3 nucleotide sequence: TGTGCCAGCAGTTCGACTTACGGGACAGGTCAAGAGACCCAGTACTTC. This gives the protein CASSSTYGTGQETQYF.